The sequence of this TCR beta chain was determined in a study of cytomegalovirus exposure and HLA in healthy donors. Between the trimmed V and J ends, which lost 4 bases and 1 base, there was a span of 14 bases. This CDR3 is built from 16 residues. The germline CDR1 and CDR2 sequences are SNHLY and FYNNEI. The PCR had 60 Vbeta and 13 Jbeta primers. Libraries were prepared by immunoSEQ multiplex PCR; TCRdb keeps only in-frame clonotypes and omits some of them. Of approximately 110,000 clones listed, around 63% were seen once; the top ten hold 3.2%. The TCR was taken from a young man in good health and CMV-seronegative. The sequencing sample was made of PBMCs. This chain uses TRBV2 with TRBJ1-5; D is unresolved. The chain's CDR3 is CASSGNTLNSNQPQHF. CDR3 coding DNA: TGTGCCAGCAGTGGTAATACTCTTAACAGCAATCAGCCCCAGCATTTT.